Listed below are T cell receptor beta chains from one sample, sequenced in a study of T-cell reconstitution after alpha-beta-depleted transplantation in children. In TCRdb, the PCR reads were re-called with MiXCR into one record per CDR3 protein. Of some 87,000 distinct CDR3 sequences listed, about 14% are singletons. The input for sequencing was PBMCs, mostly from graft donor cells, taken 180 days after TCRalphabeta/CD19-depleted stem cell transplant. The receptors shown here come from a male patient between 2 and 10 years old who had a stem cell transplant for acute lymphoblastic leukemia, so the T cells may come from the graft donor. CDR3s include the opening cysteine and the closing phenylalanine or tryptophan. The D gene is left open where the match is weak. Expanded clones are given a class, and other clones once, few, many or no size at all.

V: TRBV6-1; D: -; size: -; J: TRBJ2-3; CDR3: CASTGVRGTDTQYF; DNA: TGTGCCAGCACAGGGGTAAGGGGGACAGATACGCAGTATTTT
V: TRBV20-1; D: -; size: few; J: TRBJ2-1; CDR3: CSASPPNEQFF; DNA: TGCAGTGCTAGTCCCCCCAATGAGCAGTTCTTC
V: TRBV11-2; D: -; size: -; J: TRBJ2-7; CDR3: CASSLDLGVGRYEQYF; DNA: TGTGCCAGCAGCTTAGATTTAGGGGTAGGGCGCTACGAGCAGTACTTC
V: TRBV5-6; D: -; size: -; J: TRBJ1-1; CDR3: CASSLGGSRTEAFF; DNA: TGTGCCAGCAGCTTGGGGGGATCGAGGACTGAAGCTTTCTTT
V: TRBV12-3/TRBV12-4; D: -; size: -; J: TRBJ2-6; CDR3: CASSFRTGANVLTF; DNA: TGTGCCAGCAGTTTCCGTACTGGGGCCAACGTCCTGACTTTC
V: TRBV29-1; D: TRBD2; size: -; J: TRBJ2-1; CDR3: CSVSGGAYNEQFF; DNA: TGCAGCGTTAGCGGGGGGGCCTACAATGAGCAGTTCTTC
V: TRBV2; D: -; size: -; J: TRBJ2-1; CDR3: CARGDGSYNEQFF; DNA: TGTGCCAGGGGGGACGGCTCCTACAATGAGCAGTTCTTC
V: TRBV2; D: -; size: few; J: TRBJ1-1; CDR3: CASSWGPDTEAFF; DNA: TGTGCCAGCAGTTGGGGGCCGGATACTGAAGCTTTCTTT
V: TRBV15; D: TRBD2; size: -; J: TRBJ2-2; CDR3: CATQTILAGVNTGELFF; DNA: TGTGCCACCCAGACTATCTTGGCGGGGGTCAACACCGGGGAGCTGTTTTTT
V: TRBV7-8; D: TRBD1; size: -; J: TRBJ2-7; CDR3: CASSYGTGWSYEQYF; DNA: TGTGCCAGCAGCTATGGGACAGGGTGGTCCTACGAGCAGTACTTC
V: TRBV4-3; D: -; size: once; J: TRBJ1-2; CDR3: CASSQDSFSRDYGYTF; DNA: TGCGCCAGCAGCCAAGATTCATTCAGTCGTGACTATGGCTACACCTTC
V: TRBV7-2; D: -; size: few; J: TRBJ2-1; CDR3: CASSFHGTANSYNEQFF; DNA: TGTGCCAGCAGCTTCCATGGGACGGCGAACTCCTACAATGAGCAGTTCTTC
V: TRBV10-3; D: -; size: few; J: TRBJ2-4; CDR3: CAISEDVSPIQYF; DNA: TGTGCCATCAGTGAAGACGTTAGCCCCATTCAGTACTTC
V: TRBV20-1; D: -; size: -; J: TRBJ1-1; CDR3: CSASFRGANTEAFF; DNA: TGCAGTGCTAGTTTCCGGGGGGCAAACACTGAAGCTTTCTTT
V: TRBV20-1; D: TRBD1; size: -; J: TRBJ2-5; CDR3: CSAHRGAETQYF; DNA: TGCAGTGCCCACAGGGGAGCGGAGACCCAGTACTTC
V: TRBV5-5; D: -; size: -; J: TRBJ2-1; CDR3: CASSWDGIPHNEQFF; DNA: TGTGCCAGCAGCTGGGACGGAATTCCGCACAATGAGCAGTTCTTC
V: TRBV5-1; D: TRBD1; size: -; J: TRBJ2-7; CDR3: CASSRPGTGIYEQYF; DNA: TGCGCCAGCAGCCGTCCCGGGACAGGGATCTACGAGCAGTACTTC
V: TRBV7-2; D: -; size: -; J: TRBJ2-7; CDR3: CASSDPVYRYEQYF; DNA: TGTGCCAGCAGCGATCCGGTGTATCGCTACGAGCAGTACTTC
V: TRBV4-1; D: -; size: -; J: TRBJ1-5; CDR3: CASSLGPAISPNQPQHF; DNA: TGCGCCAGCAGCCTGGGGCCCGCCATAAGCCCCAATCAGCCCCAGCATTTT
V: TRBV6-1; D: -; size: few; J: TRBJ2-1; CDR3: CASSLSSGVYNEQFF; DNA: TGTGCCAGCAGCCTATCTTCGGGGGTTTACAATGAGCAGTTCTTC
V: TRBV7-9; D: TRBD2; size: few; J: TRBJ2-1; CDR3: CASLTSGVKGINNEQFF; DNA: TGTGCCAGTTTGACTAGCGGGGTCAAGGGGATTAACAATGAGCAGTTCTTC
V: TRBV25-1; D: TRBD1; size: few; J: TRBJ2-7; CDR3: CASSPRDRVGGEQYF; DNA: TGTGCCAGCAGTCCCCGGGACAGAGTAGGCGGCGAGCAGTACTTC
V: TRBV12-3/TRBV12-4; D: -; size: few; J: TRBJ1-1; CDR3: CASSSPFGGGLFEAFF; DNA: TGTGCCAGCAGTTCCCCGTTCGGGGGCGGCCTTTTTGAAGCTTTCTTT
V: TRBV7-2; D: TRBD2; size: many; J: TRBJ2-3; CDR3: CASSLRVSGGAVGDTQYF; DNA: TGTGCCAGCAGCTTACGGGTTAGCGGGGGGGCCGTGGGAGATACGCAGTATTTT
V: TRBV6-5; D: TRBD1; size: few; J: TRBJ2-2; CDR3: CASSYSQGAQTGELFF; DNA: TGTGCCAGCAGTTACTCACAGGGGGCCCAAACTGGGGAGCTGTTTTTT
V: TRBV10-3; D: -; size: few; J: TRBJ1-2; CDR3: CAIKRAPADGYTF; DNA: TGTGCCATCAAAAGGGCCCCGGCGGATGGCTACACCTTC
V: TRBV12-3/TRBV12-4; D: -; size: many; J: TRBJ1-1; CDR3: CASSFIRPAEAFF; DNA: TGTGCCAGCAGTTTTATCCGACCGGCTGAAGCTTTCTTT
V: TRBV7-8; D: -; size: few; J: TRBJ2-4; CDR3: CASSFSGSGLAKNIQYF; DNA: TGTGCCAGCAGCTTCTCAGGAAGTGGACTAGCCAAAAACATTCAGTACTTC
V: TRBV3-1; D: TRBD1; size: few; J: TRBJ2-7; CDR3: CASSQDRGRLEQYF; DNA: TGTGCCAGCAGCCAAGACAGGGGGCGCCTCGAGCAGTACTTC
V: TRBV7-2; D: TRBD1; size: few; J: TRBJ1-2; CDR3: CASSLDRGASGYTF; DNA: TGTGCCAGCAGCTTAGACAGGGGGGCCAGTGGCTACACCTTC
V: TRBV15; D: -; size: few; J: TRBJ1-1; CDR3: CATSRVKGVEAFF; DNA: TGTGCCACCAGCAGAGTCAAGGGGGTAGAAGCTTTCTTT
V: TRBV5-1; D: TRBD1; size: many; J: TRBJ1-5; CDR3: CASSLDDRASAPYQPQHF; DNA: TGCGCCAGCAGCTTGGACGACAGGGCCTCCGCACCGTATCAGCCCCAGCATTTT
V: TRBV5-1; D: -; size: few; J: TRBJ2-7; CDR3: CASSLEMASYEQYF; DNA: TGCGCCAGCAGCTTGGAGATGGCCTCCTACGAGCAGTACTTC
V: TRBV9; D: -; size: few; J: TRBJ2-5; CDR3: CASSVASPFSWGPETQYF; DNA: TGTGCCAGCAGCGTAGCTTCACCATTTTCTTGGGGGCCAGAGACCCAGTACTTC
V: TRBV15; D: -; size: -; J: TRBJ1-4; CDR3: CATSTGVANEKLFF; DNA: TGTGCCACCAGCACCGGGGTGGCTAATGAAAAACTGTTTTTT
V: TRBV12-5; D: TRBD2; size: -; J: TRBJ2-7; CDR3: CASGLDQTWGSGGPLEQYF; DNA: TGTGCTAGTGGTTTGGACCAAACCTGGGGTAGCGGGGGGCCGCTCGAGCAGTACTTC
V: TRBV5-1; D: -; size: few; J: TRBJ2-5; CDR3: CASSSPGQETQYF; DNA: TGCGCCAGCAGTAGTCCGGGACAAGAGACCCAGTACTTC
V: TRBV2; D: TRBD2; size: -; J: TRBJ2-2; CDR3: CASSEGTSAGELFF; DNA: TGTGCCAGCAGTGAAGGGACTAGCGCCGGGGAGCTGTTTTTT
V: TRBV10-3; D: TRBD2; size: few; J: TRBJ2-6; CDR3: CAISGRLAGGSGANVLTF; DNA: TGTGCCATCAGTGGGCGACTAGCGGGGGGCTCTGGGGCCAACGTCCTGACTTTC
V: TRBV3-1; D: -; size: -; J: TRBJ1-5; CDR3: CASSQGHAYQPQHF; DNA: TGTGCCAGCAGCCAGGGGCATGCCTATCAGCCCCAGCATTTT
V: TRBV2; D: -; size: -; J: TRBJ2-7; CDR3: CASSELRRSYEQYF; DNA: TGTGCCAGCAGTGAATTAAGGCGCTCCTACGAGCAGTACTTC
V: TRBV7-2; D: -; size: few; J: TRBJ1-6; CDR3: CASSLGGPLNSPLHF; DNA: TGTGCCAGCAGCTTAGGGGGGCCTTTAAATTCACCCCTCCACTTT
V: TRBV28; D: TRBD1; size: -; J: TRBJ2-1; CDR3: CASSSGTGANNEQFF; DNA: TGTGCCAGCAGTTCCGGGACAGGGGCCAACAATGAGCAGTTCTTC